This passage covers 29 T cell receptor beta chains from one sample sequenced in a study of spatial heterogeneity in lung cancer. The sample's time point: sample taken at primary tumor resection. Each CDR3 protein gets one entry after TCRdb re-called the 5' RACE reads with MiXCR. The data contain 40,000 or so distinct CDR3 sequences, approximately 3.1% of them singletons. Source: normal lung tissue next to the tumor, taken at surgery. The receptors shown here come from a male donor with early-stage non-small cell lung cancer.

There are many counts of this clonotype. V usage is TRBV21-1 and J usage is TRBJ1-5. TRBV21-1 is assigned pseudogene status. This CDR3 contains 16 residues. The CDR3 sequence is CASSNHGPSFVQPQHF. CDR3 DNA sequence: TGTGCCAGCAGCAACCATGGACCCTCGTTCGTCCAGCCCCAGCATTTT.

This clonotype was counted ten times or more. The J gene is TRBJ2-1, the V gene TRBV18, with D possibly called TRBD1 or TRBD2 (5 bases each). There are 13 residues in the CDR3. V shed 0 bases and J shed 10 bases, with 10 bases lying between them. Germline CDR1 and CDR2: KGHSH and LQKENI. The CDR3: CASSPPGEGEQFF. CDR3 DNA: TGTGCCAGCTCACCACCGGGGGAAGGGGAGCAGTTCTTC.

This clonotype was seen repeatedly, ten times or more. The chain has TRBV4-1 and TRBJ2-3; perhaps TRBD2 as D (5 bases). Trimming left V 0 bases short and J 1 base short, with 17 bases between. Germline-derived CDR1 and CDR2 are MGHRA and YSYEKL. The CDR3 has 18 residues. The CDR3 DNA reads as TGCGCCAGCAGCCAAGATCCGGGAAGCCTTCGCCGCACAGATACGCAGTATTTT. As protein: CASSQDPGSLRRTDTQYF.

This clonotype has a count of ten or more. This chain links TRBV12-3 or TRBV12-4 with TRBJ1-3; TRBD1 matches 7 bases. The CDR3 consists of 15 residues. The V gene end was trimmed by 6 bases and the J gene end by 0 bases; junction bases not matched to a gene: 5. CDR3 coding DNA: TGTGCCAGCAGAAGGACAGGCCTCTCTGGAAACACCATATATTTT. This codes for CASRRTGLSGNTIYF.

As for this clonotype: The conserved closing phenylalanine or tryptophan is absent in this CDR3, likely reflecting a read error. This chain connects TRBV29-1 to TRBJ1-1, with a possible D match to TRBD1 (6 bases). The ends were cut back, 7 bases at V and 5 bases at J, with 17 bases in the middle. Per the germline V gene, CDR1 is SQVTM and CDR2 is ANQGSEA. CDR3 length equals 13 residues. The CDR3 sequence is CSAPREGVTEAFS. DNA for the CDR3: TGCAGCGCCCCCAGGGAGGGGGTTACTGAAGCTTTCTCT.

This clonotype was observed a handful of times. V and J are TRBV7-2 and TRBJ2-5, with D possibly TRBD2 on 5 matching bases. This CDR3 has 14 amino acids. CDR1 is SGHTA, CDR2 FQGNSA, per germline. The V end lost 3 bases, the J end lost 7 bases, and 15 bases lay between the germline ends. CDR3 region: CASSLSGPRGTQYF. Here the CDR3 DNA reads TGTGCCAGCAGCTTGAGTGGCCCCCGGGGGACCCAGTACTTC.

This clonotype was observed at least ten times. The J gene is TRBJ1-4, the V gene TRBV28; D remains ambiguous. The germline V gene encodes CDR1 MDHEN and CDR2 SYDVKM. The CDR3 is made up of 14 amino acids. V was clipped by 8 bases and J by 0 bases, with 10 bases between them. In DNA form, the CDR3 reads TGTGCCAGCTCCCAGATTGCAACTAATGAAAAACTGTTTTTT. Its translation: CASSQIATNEKLFF.

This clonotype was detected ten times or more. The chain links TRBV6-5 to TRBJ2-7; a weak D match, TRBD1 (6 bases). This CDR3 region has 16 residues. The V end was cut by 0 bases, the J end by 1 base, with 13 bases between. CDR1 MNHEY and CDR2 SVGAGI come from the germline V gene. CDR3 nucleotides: TGTGCCAGCAGTTACTCGCCCTGGACAGTTTCCTACGAGCAGTACTTC. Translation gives CASSYSPWTVSYEQYF.

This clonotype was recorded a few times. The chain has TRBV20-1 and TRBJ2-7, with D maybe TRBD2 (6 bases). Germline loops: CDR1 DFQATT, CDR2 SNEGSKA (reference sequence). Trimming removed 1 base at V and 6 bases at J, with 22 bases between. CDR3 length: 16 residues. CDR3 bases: TGCAGTGCTAGAGCCGACAAAGACCTAACAGCGGGCGAGCAGTACTTC. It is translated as CSARADKDLTAGEQYF.

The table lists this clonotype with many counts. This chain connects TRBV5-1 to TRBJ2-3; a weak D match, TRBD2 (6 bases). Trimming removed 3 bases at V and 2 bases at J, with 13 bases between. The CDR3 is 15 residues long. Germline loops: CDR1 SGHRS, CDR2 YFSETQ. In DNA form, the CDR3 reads TGCGCCAGCAGCTCCTCACGGGGGTTCACAGATACGCAGTATTTT. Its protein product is CASSSSRGFTDTQYF.

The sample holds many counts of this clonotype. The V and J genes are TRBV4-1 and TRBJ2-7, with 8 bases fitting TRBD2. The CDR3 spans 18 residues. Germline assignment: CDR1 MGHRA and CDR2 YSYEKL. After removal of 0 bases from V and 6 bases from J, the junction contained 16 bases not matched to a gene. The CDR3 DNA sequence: TGCGCCAGCAGCCAAGAGCGGGAAACAAGCGGGAGAAACCTCGAGCAGTACTTC. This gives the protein CASSQERETSGRNLEQYF.

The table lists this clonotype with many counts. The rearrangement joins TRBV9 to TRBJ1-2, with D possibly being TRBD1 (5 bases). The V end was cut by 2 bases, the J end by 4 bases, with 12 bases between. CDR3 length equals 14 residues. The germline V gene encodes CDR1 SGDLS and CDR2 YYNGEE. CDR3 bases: TGTGCCAGCAGCGTCGGGACGTCGGTCTATGGCTACACCTTC. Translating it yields CASSVGTSVYGYTF.

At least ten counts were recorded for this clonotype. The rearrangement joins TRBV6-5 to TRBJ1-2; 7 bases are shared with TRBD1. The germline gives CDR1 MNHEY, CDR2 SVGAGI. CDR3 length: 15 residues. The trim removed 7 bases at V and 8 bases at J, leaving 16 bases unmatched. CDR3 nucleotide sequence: TGTGCCAGCACTAGAATAGGTCACAGGGGACGCGGCTACACCTTC. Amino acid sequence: CASTRIGHRGRGYTF.

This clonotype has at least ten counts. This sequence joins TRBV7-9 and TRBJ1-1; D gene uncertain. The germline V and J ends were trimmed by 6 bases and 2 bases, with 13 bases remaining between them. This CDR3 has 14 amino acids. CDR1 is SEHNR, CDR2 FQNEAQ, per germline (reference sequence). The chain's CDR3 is CASRSGLRNTEAFF. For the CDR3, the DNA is TGTGCCAGCAGATCAGGATTGCGAAACACTGAAGCTTTCTTT.

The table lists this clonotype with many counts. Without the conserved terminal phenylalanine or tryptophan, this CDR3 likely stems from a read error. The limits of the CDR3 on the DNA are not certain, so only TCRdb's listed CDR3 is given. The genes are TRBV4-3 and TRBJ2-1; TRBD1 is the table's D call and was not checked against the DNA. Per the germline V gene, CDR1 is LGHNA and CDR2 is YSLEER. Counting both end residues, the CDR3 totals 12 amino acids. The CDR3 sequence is CASSQEPGIPSP.

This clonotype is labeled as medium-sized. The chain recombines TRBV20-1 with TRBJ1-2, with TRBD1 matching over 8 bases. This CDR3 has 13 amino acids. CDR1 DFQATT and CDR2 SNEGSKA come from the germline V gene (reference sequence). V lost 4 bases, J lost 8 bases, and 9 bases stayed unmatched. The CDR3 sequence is CSAKSSGGIGYTF. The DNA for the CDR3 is TGCAGTGCTAAATCTTCAGGGGGCATAGGCTACACCTTC.

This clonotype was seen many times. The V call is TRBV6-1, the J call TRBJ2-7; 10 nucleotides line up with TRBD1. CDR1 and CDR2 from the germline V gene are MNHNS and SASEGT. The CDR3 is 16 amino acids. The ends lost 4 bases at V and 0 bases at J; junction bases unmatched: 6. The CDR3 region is CASSGTRTGGSYEQYF. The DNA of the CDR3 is TGTGCCAGCAGTGGAACGCGGACAGGGGGCTCCTACGAGCAGTACTTC.

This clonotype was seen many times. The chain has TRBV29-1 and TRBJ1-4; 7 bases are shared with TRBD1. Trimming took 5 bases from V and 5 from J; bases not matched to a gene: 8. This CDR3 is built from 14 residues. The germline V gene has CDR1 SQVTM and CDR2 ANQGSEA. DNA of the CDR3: TGCAGCGTTCGAACGGACAGGTTAAATGAAAAACTGTTTTTT. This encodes CSVRTDRLNEKLFF.

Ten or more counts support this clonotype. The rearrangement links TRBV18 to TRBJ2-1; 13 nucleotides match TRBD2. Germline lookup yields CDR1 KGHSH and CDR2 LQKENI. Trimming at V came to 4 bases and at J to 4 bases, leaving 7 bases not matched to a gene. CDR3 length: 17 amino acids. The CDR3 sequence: CASSRTSGGGNYNEQFF. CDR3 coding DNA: TGTGCCAGCTCACGGACTAGCGGGGGAGGTAATTACAATGAGCAGTTCTTC.

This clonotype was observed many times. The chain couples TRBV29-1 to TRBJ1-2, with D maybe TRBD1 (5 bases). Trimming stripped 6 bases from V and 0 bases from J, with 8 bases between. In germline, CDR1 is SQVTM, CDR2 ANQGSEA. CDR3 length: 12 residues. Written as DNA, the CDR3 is TGCAGCGTGGGACGCTCTAACTATGGCTACACCTTC. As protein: CSVGRSNYGYTF. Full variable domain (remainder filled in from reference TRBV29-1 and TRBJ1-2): SAVISQKPSRDICQRGTSLTIQCQVDSQVTMMFWYRQQPGQSLTLIATANQGSEATYESGFVIDKFPISRPNLTFSTLTVSNMSPEDSSIYLCSVGRSNYGYTFGSGTRLTVV.

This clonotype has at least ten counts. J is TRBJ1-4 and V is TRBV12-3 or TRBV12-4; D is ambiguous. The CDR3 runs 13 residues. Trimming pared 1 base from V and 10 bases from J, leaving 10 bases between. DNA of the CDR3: TGTGCCAGCAGTTTAGGCAGAGGAGGAAAACTGTTTTTT. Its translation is CASSLGRGGKLFF.

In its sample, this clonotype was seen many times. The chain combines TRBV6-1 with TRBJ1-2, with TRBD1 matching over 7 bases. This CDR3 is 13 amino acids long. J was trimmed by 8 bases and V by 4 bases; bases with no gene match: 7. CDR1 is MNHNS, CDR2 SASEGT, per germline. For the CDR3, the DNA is TGTGCCAGCAGTGGGGTGACAGGGTCCGGCTACACCTTC. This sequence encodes CASSGVTGSGYTF.

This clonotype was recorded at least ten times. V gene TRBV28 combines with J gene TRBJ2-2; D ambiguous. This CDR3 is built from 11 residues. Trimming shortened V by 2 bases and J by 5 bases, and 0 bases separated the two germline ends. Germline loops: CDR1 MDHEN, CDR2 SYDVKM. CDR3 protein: CASSLTGELFF. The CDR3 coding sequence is TGTGCCAGCAGTTTAACCGGGGAGCTGTTTTTT.

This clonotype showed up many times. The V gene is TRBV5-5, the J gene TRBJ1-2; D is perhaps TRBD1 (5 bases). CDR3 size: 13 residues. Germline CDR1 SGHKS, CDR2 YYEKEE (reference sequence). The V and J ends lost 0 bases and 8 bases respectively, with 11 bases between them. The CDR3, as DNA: TGTGCCAGCAGCTTGGAGCAGGGTTACGGCTACACCTTC. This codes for CASSLEQGYGYTF.

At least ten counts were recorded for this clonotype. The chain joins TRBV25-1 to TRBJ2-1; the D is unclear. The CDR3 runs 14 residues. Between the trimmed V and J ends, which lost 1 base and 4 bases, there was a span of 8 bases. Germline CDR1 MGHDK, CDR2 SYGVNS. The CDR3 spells CASSESAGYNEQFF. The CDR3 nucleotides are TGTGCCAGCAGTGAATCGGCTGGGTACAATGAGCAGTTCTTC.

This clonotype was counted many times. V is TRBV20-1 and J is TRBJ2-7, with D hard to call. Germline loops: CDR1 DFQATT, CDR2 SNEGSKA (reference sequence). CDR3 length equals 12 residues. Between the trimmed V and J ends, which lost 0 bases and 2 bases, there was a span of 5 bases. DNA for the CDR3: TGCAGTGCTAGAGATATGGCCTACGAGCAGTACTTC. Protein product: CSARDMAYEQYF.

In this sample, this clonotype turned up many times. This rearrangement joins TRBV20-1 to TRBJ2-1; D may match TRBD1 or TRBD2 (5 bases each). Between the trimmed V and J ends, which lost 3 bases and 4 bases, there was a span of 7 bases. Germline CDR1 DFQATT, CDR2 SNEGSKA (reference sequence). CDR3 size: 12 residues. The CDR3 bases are TGCAGTGCTAGGGGACGTTACAATGAGCAGTTCTTC. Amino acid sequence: CSARGRYNEQFF.

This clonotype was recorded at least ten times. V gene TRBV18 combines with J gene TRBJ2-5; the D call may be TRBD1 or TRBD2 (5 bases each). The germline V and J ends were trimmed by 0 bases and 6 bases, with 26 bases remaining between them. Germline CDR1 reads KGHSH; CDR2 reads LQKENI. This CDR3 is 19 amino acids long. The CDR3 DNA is TGTGCCAGCTCACCACCGTCACTATGGGACCCCCGATGGGGTAAGACCCAGTACTTC. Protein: CASSPPSLWDPRWGKTQYF.

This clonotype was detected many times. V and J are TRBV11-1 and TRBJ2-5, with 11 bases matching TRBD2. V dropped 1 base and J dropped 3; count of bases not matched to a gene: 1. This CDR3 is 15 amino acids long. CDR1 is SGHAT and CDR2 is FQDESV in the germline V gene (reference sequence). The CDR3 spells CASSLGGLAEETQYF. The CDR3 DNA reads TGTGCCAGCAGCTTAGGGGGACTAGCGGAAGAGACCCAGTACTTC.